The 4 T cell receptor beta chains below come from one sample, sequenced in a study of T cell repertoires in cytomegalovirus infection (dated by TCRdb to about 2019). The treatment or condition label on this specimen signifies: in vitro stimulation with specific CMV peptide epitopes to enrich CMV-specific T cells. No antigen is known for these receptors. Reads for this sample came from an Illumina HiSeq 1500. Using fastp trimming at Q25 and MiXCR clonotype assembly, TCRdb reanalyzed the public sequencing data and kept in-frame beta chains. For every CDR3 protein sequence, its rows merge into one entry that carries the most common genes and DNA. Counted in this sample were some 920,000 distinct CDR3 sequences; 31% of them appeared once. The top ten hold around 15% of the sample. The specimen comprised cultured CD8+ T cells from PBMCs, sampled from culture after CMV antigen stimulation. The receptors stem from a human donor in good health (CMV status not recorded). Some clones in this sample may be carry-over from other donors' samples.

A few counts support this clonotype. The chain links TRBV28 to TRBJ2-1, with 7 nucleotides matching TRBD2. The V segment lost 8 bases and the J segment 2 bases; nucleotides outside the gene matches: 18. The germline CDR1 and CDR2 sequences are MDHEN and SYDVKM. The CDR3 totals 18 residues. This CDR3 is CASPPARGLGNTYNEQFF. CDR3 DNA sequence: TGTGCCAGCCCCCCCGCGCGCGGACTAGGGAATACCTACAATGAGCAGTTCTTC.

Worth noting for this clonotype: As the CDR3 is not closed by the conserved phenylalanine or tryptophan, this likely results from a read error. The chain combines TRBV7-3 with TRBJ1-1; unclear D gene. The V gene lost 1 base and the J gene lost 0 bases, with 12 bases spanning the gap. The germline CDR1 and CDR2 sequences are SGHTA and FQGTGA. There are 16 residues in the CDR3. The CDR3 DNA is TGTGCCAGCAGCTTAATTCCGGTTAACATGAACACTGAAGCTTTCTTG. Its translation is CASSLIPVNMNTEAFL.

This clonotype was counted at least ten times. V is TRBV18 and J is TRBJ1-1; 9 nucleotides match TRBD1. The length of the CDR3 is 14 residues. Per germline, CDR1 KGHSH and CDR2 LQKENI. V lost 2 bases and J lost 6; bases outside the gene matches: 4. The CDR3: CASSPGTGSPEAFF. DNA of the CDR3: TGTGCCAGCTCACCAGGGACAGGGTCCCCTGAAGCTTTCTTT.

The V gene is TRBV2, the J gene TRBJ2-7, with TRBD2 matching 10 bases. There are 17 residues in the CDR3. The ends lost 4 bases at V and 0 bases at J; junction bases unmatched: 9. Germline CDR1 reads SNHLY; CDR2 reads FYNNEI. This CDR3 reads CASSVQRGGRSSYEQYV. For the CDR3, the DNA is TGTGCCAGCAGTGTCCAGCGGGGGGGGAGAAGCTCCTACGAGCAGTACGTC.